The T cell receptor (beta chain) under discussion was sequenced for a study of response to subunit inactivated influenza vaccine. Findings and caveats of the study: Authors suggested that a seasonal influenza vaccination recruits few new T cells each time.

Germline loops: CDR1 SGHRS, CDR2 YFSETQ. The CDR3 length is 14 residues. With V trimmed by 4 bases and J by 3 bases, 4 bases remained unmatched. TCRdb ran MiXCR on the RT-PCR reads and lists one entry per CDR3 protein. The sample carries about 520,000 distinct CDR3 sequences, approximately 7.8% recorded once. This clonotype was picked up many times. The antigen remains undetermined. The clonotype comes from a man between 45 and 75 years old who received an inactivated influenza vaccine. The starting material was PBMCs from blood, obtained roughly 24 months after vaccination. The V gene is TRBV5-1, the J gene TRBJ2-3; TRBD1 agrees at 8 bases. The CDR3 DNA reads as TGCGCCAGCAGCACCGGGGACAGGACAGATACGCAGTATTTT. Amino acids: CASSTGDRTDTQYF.